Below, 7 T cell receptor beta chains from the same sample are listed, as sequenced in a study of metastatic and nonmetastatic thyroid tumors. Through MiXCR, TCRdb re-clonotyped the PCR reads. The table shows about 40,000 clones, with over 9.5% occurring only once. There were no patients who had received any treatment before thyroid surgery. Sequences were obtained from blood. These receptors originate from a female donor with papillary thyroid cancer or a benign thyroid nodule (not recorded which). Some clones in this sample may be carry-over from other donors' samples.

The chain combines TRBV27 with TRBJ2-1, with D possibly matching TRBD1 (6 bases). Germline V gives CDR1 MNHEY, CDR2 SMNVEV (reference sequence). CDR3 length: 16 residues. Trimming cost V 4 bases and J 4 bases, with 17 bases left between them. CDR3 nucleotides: TGTGCCAGCAGTTCAGGGGCACTTGGGTCGTACAATGAGCAGTTCTTC. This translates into CASSSGALGSYNEQFF.

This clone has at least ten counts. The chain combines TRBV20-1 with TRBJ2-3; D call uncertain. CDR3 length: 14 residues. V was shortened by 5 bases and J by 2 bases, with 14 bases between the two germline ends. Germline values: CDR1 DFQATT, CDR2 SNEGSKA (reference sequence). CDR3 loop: CSAGLTSPTDTQYF. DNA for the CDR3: TGCAGTGCTGGCCTGACCAGTCCCACAGATACGCAGTATTTT.

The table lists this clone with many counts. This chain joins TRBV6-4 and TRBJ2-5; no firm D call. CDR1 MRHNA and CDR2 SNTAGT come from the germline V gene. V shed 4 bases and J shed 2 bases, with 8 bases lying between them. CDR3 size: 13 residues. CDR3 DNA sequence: TGTGCCAGCAGTGGGCAGAGACAAGAGACCCAGTACTTC. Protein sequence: CASSGQRQETQYF.

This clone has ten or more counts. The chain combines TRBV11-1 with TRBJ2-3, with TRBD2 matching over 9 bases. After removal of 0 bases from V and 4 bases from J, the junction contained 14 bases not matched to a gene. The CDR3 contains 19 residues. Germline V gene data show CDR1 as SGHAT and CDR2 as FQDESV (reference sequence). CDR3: CASSLAVAGASTSPDTQYF. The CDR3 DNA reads TGTGCCAGCAGCTTAGCGGTAGCGGGAGCGTCAACCTCCCCAGATACGCAGTATTTT.

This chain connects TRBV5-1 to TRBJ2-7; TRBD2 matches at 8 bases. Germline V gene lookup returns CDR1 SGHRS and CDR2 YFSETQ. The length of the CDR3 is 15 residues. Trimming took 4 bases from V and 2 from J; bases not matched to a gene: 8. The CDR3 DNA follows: TGCGCCAGCAGCGAAACTAGCGGAGCCCCCTACGAGCAGTACTTC. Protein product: CASSETSGAPYEQYF.

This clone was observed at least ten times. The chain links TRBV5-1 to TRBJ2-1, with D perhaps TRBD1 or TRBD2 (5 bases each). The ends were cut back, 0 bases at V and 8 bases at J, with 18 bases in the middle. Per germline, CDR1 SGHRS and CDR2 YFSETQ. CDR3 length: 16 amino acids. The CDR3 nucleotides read TGCGCCAGCAGCTTGGAGGCGGTAGCGAGGGGCCATGAGCAGTTCTTC. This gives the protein CASSLEAVARGHEQFF.

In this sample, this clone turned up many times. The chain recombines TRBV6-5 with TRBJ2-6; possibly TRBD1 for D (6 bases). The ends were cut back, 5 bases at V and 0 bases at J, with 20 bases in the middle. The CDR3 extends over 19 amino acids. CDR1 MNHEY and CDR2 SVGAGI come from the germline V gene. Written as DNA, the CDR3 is TGTGCCAGCAGTCCCAAATTGGGGACATCAGGCTCTGGGGCCAACGTCCTGACTTTC. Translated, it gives CASSPKLGTSGSGANVLTF.